The clone carrying this T cell receptor (beta chain) was counted only a few times. Its antigen is unidentified. The record originates from a study of cytomegalovirus exposure and HLA in healthy donors. All the people who gave samples were healthy bone marrow donors. Study results and limitations: Follow-up analysis seemed to connect common viral pathogens with several of the most significant clusters identified. A highly shared variant cluster was judged a likely technical artifact. Earlier findings revealed that most TCR beta V segments proved productive either about 87% or about 30% of the time.

CDR1 is SGDLS, CDR2 YYNGEE, per germline. The J segment lost 4 bases and the V segment lost 4 bases, leaving 10 bases of the junction unmatched. The CDR3 extends over 15 amino acids. Researchers ran the PCR with 60 Vbeta and 13 Jbeta primers. Clones were sequenced by immunoSEQ multiplex PCR, and TCRdb holds only the in-frame ones, with some missing. Of about 96,000 clones in the sample, about four fifths were seen once. The receptor comes from a female donor in good health and CMV-seropositive. Sequencing was carried out using PBMCs. The V gene is TRBV9, the J gene TRBJ2-5; TRBD2 matches 7 bases. CDR3 nucleotide sequence: TGTGCCAGCAGCCGATCTACTAGGGAGGGAGAGACCCAGTACTTC. It translates to CASSRSTREGETQYF.